This record looks at one T cell receptor beta chain sequence and its context. The antigen remains unidentified. Germline V CDR1 and CDR2: LNHNV, YYDKDF (reference sequence). The CDR3 is 14 residues long. Trimming removed 2 bases from V and 7 bases from J; junction bases left unmatched: 5. A 5'RACE reaction primed in the constant segment made cDNA libraries of TCR alpha and TCR beta, and these carried sample barcodes and UMIs. TCRdb reanalysed the 5' RACE reads using MiXCR and keeps one entry per CDR3 protein. In the table there are about 560,000 distinct CDR3 sequences, roughly 22% of which are singletons. The data stem from a study of T-cell memory formation after mild COVID-19. Overall study results and limits: The main location of contracting CD4+ clones was CM and EM, and that of contracting CD8+ clones was EMRA. Clones contracting across day 15 to 85 had a balanced CD4/CD8 profile; later expanding clones leaned CD4+. Memory cells collected pre-infection included some clones that later responded, suggesting cross-reactive memory joined.

V is TRBV15 and J is TRBJ2-7; 10 bases fit TRBD1. Sample: PBMCs or a T cell subset sorted from them (not recorded which). The sequence came from an adult woman who had mild COVID-19 (a few samples of this study predate the infection). Cell type and time point are not known. Here the CDR3 reads CATSRRQGAREQYF. The CDR3 nucleotides are TGTGCCACCAGCAGACGACAGGGGGCGCGGGAGCAGTACTTC.